This T cell receptor beta chain emerged from a study of T cell responses to AZD1222 COVID-19 vaccine (dated by TCRdb to 2020 to 2023). Regarding the complete study: AZD1222 recipients whose second dose came at about 4 weeks and those whose second dose came at about 12 weeks were combined into one group, since spike-specific TCR depth and breadth did not differ between the two schedules. TCR sequencing was performed for fewer than 250 trial participants, of whom approximately 200 were given two doses of AZD1222 and some 26 were given two doses of MenACWY control vaccine. Trial participants were enrolled by age into 18-55, 56-69 and 70-plus year subgroups, with approximately 150, 28 and 58 TCR-sequenced participants respectively. Broad study findings and their caveats: In the small 56-69-year group, the increase in depth fell short of significance, most likely because of low power. Conclusions about previously exposed vaccinees were limited because only a handful of AZD1222 recipients were SARS-CoV-2 seropositive at baseline. Spike-specific TCR breadth and depth rose significantly after two AZD1222 doses compared with day 0 and with MenACWY recipients. Because no day 14 peak-response samples were available, repertoires were characterized only after the peak T cell response. The whole spike protein was spanned by vaccine-associated CD4 TCRs, and dominant responses were seen in regions 160-218 and 743-854. Reportedly, close to half of the unique spike-specific TCRs recognized epitopes lying outside the regions that are mutated in the B.1.351 and B.1.1.7 variants. Participants were mostly white British and included more females than males, and it was suggested by the authors that clonal diversity may have been underestimated.

About this clone itself: The antigen it recognizes is unknown. Base quality data are lacking; no much larger clone is found one base away.

The CDR1 and CDR2 encoded by the germline V gene (reference sequence) are SEHNR and FQNEAQ. V gives up 2 bases and J gives up 5 bases, and the segment between their germline ends measures 18 bases. Counted from cysteine to phenylalanine, this CDR3 has 17 amino acids. CDR3 DNA is the only sequence kept; it has 51 bases, read in frame from the first base. In light of the paper, this sample's time point label describes: baseline before first vaccination. Samples from vaccinated people were obtained from the UK trials COV001 and COV002, which included a single-blind randomized controlled phase 2/3 trial of AZD1222 (ChAdOx1 nCoV-19) in healthy adults. For TCRbeta chain sequencing, PBMC samples were collected from trial participants at day 0 and at day 28 after the second dose. The CDR3 regions of human TCRbeta chains were analyzed by immunosequencing. The authors' pipeline ran thus. TCRs in the repertoires were compared against a reference library of SARS-CoV-2-specific TCRs that had been generated with the MIRA antigen-specificity platform. Breadth was defined as the fraction of unique TCRs that were SARS-CoV-2-associated, and depth was defined as the fraction of total T cells that were SARS-CoV-2-associated. Using the MIRA data, each spike-specific TCR was assigned both to the spike region to which the TCR was reactive and to a CD4 or CD8 class. Log10-transformed breadth and depth values were compared by one-way ANOVA with Sidak's multiple comparisons tests. TCRdb retrieved this table from immuneACCESS and kept in-frame rearrangements only. Not all clones are present; in checked studies, unresolved V genes account for under half, and no reason is known for the remainder. The D gene and trimming were derived from the DNA, and the V and J assignments and clone size from that table. Present in this sample are around 120,000 clones, approximately 88% of which were seen just once. The ten largest clones capture 4.5% to 6% of the sample.

The sequencing here drew on peripheral blood, taken on day 0 of AZD1222 vaccination. The TCR originated in an adult in good health. The receptor chain draws on TRBV7-9 and TRBJ1-4, with the identity of the D gene unclear. The CDR3 reads CASSLYWSAEQNEKLFF. The nucleotide sequence is given as TGTGCCAGCAGCTTATATTGGTCGGCTGAGCAAAATGAAAAACTGTTTTTT.